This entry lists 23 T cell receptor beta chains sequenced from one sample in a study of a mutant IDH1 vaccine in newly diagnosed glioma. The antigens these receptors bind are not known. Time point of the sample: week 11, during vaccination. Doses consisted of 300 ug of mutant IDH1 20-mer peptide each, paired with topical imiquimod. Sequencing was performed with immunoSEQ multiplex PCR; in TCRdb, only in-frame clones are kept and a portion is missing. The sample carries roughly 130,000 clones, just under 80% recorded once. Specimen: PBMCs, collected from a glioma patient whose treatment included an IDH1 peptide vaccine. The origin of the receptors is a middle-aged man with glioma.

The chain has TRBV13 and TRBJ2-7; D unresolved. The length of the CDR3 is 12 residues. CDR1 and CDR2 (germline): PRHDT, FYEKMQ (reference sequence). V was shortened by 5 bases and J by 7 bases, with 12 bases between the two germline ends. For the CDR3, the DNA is TGTGCCAGCAGCCCATCTCCTGGTGAGCAGTACTTC. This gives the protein CASSPSPGEQYF.

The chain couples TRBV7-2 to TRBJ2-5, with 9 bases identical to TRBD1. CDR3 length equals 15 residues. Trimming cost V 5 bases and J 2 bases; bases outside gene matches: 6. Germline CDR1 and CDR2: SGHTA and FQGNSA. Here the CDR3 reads CASSLSGTGQETQYF. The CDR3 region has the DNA TGTGCCAGCAGCCTCAGCGGGACAGGGCAAGAGACCCAGTACTTC.

CDR3 bases: TGCGCCAGCAGCCGGGACAGGGGGCGCATCTACAATGAGCAGTTCTTC. Translating gives CASSRDRGRIYNEQFF. The chain carries TRBV4-1 and TRBJ2-1; 12 bases align to TRBD1. Unmatched junction bases numbered 4, after V lost 4 bases and J lost 3 bases. The V gene's germline CDR1 is MGHRA and CDR2 YSYEKL. The CDR3 is 16 residues long.

This CDR3 is CASSLYSSGSSYNEQFF. CDR3 bases: TGTGCCAGCAGTTTATATTCTAGCGGGAGTTCCTACAATGAGCAGTTCTTC. The chain employs TRBV27 and TRBJ2-1; TRBD2 matches 10 bases. The CDR3 runs to 17 residues. Looked up from germline, CDR1 is MNHEY and CDR2 is SMNVEV (reference sequence). V gave up 1 base and J gave up 1 base; unmatched junction bases: 4.

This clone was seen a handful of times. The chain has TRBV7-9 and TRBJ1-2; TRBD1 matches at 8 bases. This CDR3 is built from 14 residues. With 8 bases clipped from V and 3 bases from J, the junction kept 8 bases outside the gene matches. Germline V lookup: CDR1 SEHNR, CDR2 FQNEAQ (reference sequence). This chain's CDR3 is CASHYLGQDYGYTF. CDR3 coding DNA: TGTGCCAGCCACTACCTGGGACAGGACTATGGCTACACCTTC.

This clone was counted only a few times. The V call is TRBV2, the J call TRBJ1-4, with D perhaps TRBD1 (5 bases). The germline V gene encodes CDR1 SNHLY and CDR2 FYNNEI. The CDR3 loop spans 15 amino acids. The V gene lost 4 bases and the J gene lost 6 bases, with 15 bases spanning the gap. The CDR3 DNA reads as TGTGCCAGCAGTGGACAGTACGGGAGAGATGAAAAACTGTTTTTT. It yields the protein CASSGQYGRDEKLFF. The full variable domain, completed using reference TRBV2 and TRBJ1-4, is EPEVTQTPSHQVTQMGQEVILRCVPISNHLYFYWYRQILGQKVEFLVSFYNNEISEKSEIFDDQFSVERPDGSNFTLKIRSTKLEDSAMYFCASSGQYGRDEKLFFGSGTQLSVL.

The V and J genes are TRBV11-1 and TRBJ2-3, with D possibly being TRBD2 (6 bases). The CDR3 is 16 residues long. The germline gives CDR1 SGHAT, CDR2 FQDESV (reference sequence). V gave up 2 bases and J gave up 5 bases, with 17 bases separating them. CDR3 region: CASSLRVGSLLDTQYF. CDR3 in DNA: TGTGCCAGCAGCTTACGCGTCGGGAGCCTCCTAGATACGCAGTATTTT.

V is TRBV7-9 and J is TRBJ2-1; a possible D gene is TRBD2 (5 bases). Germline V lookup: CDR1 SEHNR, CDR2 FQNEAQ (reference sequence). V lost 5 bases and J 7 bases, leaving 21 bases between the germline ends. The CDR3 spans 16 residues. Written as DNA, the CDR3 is TGTGCCAGCAGCCCCCCGACGGGGAAGGGTACGAATGAGCAGTTCTTC. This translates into CASSPPTGKGTNEQFF.

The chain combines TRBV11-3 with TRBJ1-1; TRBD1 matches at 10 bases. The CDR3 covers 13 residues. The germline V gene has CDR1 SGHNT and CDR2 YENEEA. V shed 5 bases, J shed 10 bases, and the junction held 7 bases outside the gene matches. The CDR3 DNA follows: TGTGCCAGCAGCCCTACGACAGGGGGCTCAGCTTTCTTT. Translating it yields CASSPTTGGSAFF.

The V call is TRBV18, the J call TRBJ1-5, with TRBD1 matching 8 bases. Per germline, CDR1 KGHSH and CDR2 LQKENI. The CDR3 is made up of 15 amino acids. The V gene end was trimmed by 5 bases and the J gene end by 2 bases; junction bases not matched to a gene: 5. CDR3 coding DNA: TGTGCCAGCTCAGTACAGGGGGGAGGCAATCAGCCCCAGCATTTT. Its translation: CASSVQGGGNQPQHF.

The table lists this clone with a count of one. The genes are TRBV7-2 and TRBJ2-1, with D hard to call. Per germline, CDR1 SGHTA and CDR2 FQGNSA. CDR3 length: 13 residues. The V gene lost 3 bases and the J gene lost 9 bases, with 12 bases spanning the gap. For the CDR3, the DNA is TGTGCCAGCAGCTTCTCCTATGCCGCTGAGCAGTTCTTC. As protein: CASSFSYAAEQFF. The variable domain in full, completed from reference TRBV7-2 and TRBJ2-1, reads GAGVSQSPSNKVTEKGKDVELRCDPISGHTALYWYRQSLGQGLEFLIYFQGNSAPDKSGLPSDRFSAERTGGSVSTLTIQRTQQEDSAVYLCASSFSYAAEQFFGPGTRLTVL.

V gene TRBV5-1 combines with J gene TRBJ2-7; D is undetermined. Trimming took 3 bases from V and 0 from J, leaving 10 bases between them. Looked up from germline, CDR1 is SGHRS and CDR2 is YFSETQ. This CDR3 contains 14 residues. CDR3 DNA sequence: TGCGCCAGCAGCTATAGGACCGACTCCTACGAGCAGTACTTC. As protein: CASSYRTDSYEQYF.

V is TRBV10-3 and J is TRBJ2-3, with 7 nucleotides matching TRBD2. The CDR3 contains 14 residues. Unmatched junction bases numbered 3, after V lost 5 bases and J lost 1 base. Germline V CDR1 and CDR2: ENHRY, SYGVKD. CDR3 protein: CAISPSGGTDTQYF. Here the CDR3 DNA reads TGTGCCATCAGTCCTAGCGGCGGCACAGATACGCAGTATTTT.

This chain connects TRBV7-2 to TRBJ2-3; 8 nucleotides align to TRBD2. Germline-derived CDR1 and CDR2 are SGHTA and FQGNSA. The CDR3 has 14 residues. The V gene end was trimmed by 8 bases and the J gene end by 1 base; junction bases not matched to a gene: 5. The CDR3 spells CASLKTSGTDTQYF. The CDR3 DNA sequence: TGTGCCAGCCTAAAGACTAGCGGCACAGATACGCAGTATTTT. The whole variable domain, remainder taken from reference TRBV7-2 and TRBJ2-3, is GAGVSQSPSNKVTEKGKDVELRCDPISGHTALYWYRQSLGQGLEFLIYFQGNSAPDKSGLPSDRFSAERTGGSVSTLTIQRTQQEDSAVYLCASLKTSGTDTQYFGPGTRLTVL.

The CDR3 sequence: CASSQGQGTTNEKLFF. CDR3 DNA sequence: TGTGCCAGCAGCCAAGGACAGGGGACAACTAATGAAAAACTGTTTTTT. The chain is built from TRBV4-2 and TRBJ1-4; TRBD1 matches at 8 bases. The trim removed 1 base at V and 0 bases at J, leaving 1 base unmatched. Germline loops: CDR1 LGHNA, CDR2 YNFKEQ. The CDR3 spans 16 residues.

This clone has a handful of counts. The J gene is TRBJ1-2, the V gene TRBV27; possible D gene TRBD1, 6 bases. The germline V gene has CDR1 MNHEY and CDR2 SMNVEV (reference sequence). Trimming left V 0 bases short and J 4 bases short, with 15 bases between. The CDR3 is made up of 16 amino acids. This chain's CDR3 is CASSLSAGVMSYGYTF. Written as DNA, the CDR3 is TGTGCCAGCAGTTTATCGGCAGGGGTAATGTCCTATGGCTACACCTTC.

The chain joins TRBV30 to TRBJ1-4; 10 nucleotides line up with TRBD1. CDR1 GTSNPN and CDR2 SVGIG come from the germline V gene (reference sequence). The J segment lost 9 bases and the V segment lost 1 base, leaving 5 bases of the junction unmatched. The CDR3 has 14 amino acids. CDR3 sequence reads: CAWSDPGQGQKLFF. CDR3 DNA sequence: TGTGCCTGGAGTGATCCGGGACAGGGGCAAAAACTGTTTTTT.

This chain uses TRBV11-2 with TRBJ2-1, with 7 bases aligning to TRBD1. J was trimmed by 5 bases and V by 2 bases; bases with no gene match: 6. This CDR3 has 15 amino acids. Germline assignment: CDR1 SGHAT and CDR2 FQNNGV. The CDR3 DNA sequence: TGTGCCAGCAGCTTAAGGTGGGACAGCAACAATGAGCAGTTCTTC. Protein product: CASSLRWDSNNEQFF.

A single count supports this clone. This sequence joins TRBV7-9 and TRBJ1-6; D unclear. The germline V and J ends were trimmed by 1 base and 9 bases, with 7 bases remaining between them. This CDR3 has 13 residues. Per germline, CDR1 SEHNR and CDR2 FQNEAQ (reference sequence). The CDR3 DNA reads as TGTGCCAGCAGCTTAGTCCTTTCTTCACCCCTCCACTTT. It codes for CASSLVLSSPLHF.

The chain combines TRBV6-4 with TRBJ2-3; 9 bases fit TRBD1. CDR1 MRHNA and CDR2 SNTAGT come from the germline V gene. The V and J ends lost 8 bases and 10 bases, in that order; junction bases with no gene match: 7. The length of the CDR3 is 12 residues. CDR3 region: CASGQGLVAQYF. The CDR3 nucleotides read TGTGCCAGCGGACAGGGGTTGGTTGCGCAGTATTTT.

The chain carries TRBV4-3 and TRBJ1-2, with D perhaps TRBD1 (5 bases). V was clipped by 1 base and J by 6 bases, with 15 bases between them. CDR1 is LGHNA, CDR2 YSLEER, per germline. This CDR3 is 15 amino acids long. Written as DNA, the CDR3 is TGCGCCAGCAGCCAAGGCGGAGTGGGGGAAAATGGCTACACCTTC. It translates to CASSQGGVGENGYTF.

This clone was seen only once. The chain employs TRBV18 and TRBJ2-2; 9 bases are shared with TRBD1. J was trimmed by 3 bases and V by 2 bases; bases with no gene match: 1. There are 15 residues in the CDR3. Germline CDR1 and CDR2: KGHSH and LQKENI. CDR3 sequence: CASSPRTGDTGELFF. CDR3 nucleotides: TGTGCCAGCTCACCAAGGACAGGGGACACCGGGGAGCTGTTTTTT.

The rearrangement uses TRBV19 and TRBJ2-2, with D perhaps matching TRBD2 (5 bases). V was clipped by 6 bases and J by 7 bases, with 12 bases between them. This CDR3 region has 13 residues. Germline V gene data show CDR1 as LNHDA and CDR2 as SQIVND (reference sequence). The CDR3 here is CASRITSGGELFF. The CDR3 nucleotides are TGTGCCAGTAGAATTACAAGCGGCGGGGAGCTGTTTTTT. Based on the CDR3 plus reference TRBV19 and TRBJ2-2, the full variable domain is DGGITQSPKYLFRKEGQNVTLSCEQNLNHDAMYWYRQDPGQGLRLIYYSQIVNDFQKGDIAEGYSVSREKKESFPLTVTSAQKNPTAFYLCASRITSGGELFFGEGSRLTVL.